A selection of T cell receptor beta chains follows, all from one sample in a study of radiotherapy plus CTLA-4 blockade in lung cancer. Method: immunoSEQ multiplex PCR; TCRdb's copy keeps in-frame clones and lacks some. The table records 80,000 to 100,000 clones, 65% to 75% of them present only once. The sequencing here drew on peripheral blood, taken from a patient treated with radiotherapy plus ipilimumab. The origin of the receptors is a human donor with non-small cell lung cancer who had a partial response to radiotherapy plus ipilimumab. Some clones in this sample may be carry-over from other donors' samples. Both conserved end residues are part of each CDR3. D genes are given only for firm matches. The size entry is marked missing in some rows and otherwise reads once, few, many or a size class.

TRBV5-1	TRBJ2-7	-	-	TGCGCCAGCAGCTTGGGGCTAGCGACACTCGAGCAGTACTTC	CASSLGLATLEQYF
TRBV5-1	TRBJ1-2	-	-	TGCGCCAGCAGCTTGGAAGGGGTACCCAATGGCTACACCTTC	CASSLEGVPNGYTF
TRBV18	TRBJ1-1	few	-	TGTGCCAGCACCTCACCGACGGGCAGGGTCGGTCGCACTGAAGCTTTCTTT	CASTSPTGRVGRTEAFF
TRBV15	TRBJ2-7	-	TRBD2	TGTGCCACCAGCTTTGGGGGGGAAACCTACGAGCAGTACTTC	CATSFGGETYEQYF
TRBV7-9	TRBJ2-1	few	TRBD2	TGTGCCAGCACTATCAAAGGCCCGGGACTAGCCTACAATGAGCAGTTCTTC	CASTIKGPGLAYNEQFF
TRBV5-6	TRBJ2-3	-	TRBD2	TGTGCCAGCAACCGGGGGGGTGGAGATACGCAGTATTTT	CASNRGGGDTQYF
TRBV11-2	TRBJ2-7	-	-	TGTGCCAGCAGCCCCATGGGGGCTTACGAGCAGTACTTC	CASSPMGAYEQYF
TRBV6-6	TRBJ2-7	once	TRBD2	TGTGCCAGCAGTTATCGGTCGCGGGGGTTCGCCTACGAGCAGTACTTC	CASSYRSRGFAYEQYF
TRBV7-9	TRBJ1-6	once	-	TGTGCCAGCAGCTTAGAGGGGTGGGGCGGGAACTCACCCCTCCACTTT	CASSLEGWGGNSPLHF
TRBV5-8	TRBJ2-2	-	TRBD1	TGTGCCAGCAGCTTGAGACAGGGAATCTTCACCGGGGAGCTGTTTTTT	CASSLRQGIFTGELFF
TRBV5-6	TRBJ1-3	-	TRBD1	TGTGCCAGCAGCTTGCCCACAGGGGCTGGAAACACCATATATTTT	CASSLPTGAGNTIYF
TRBV28	TRBJ2-7	-	TRBD2	TGTGCCAGCAGAACCGGGACCGGGAGGGAGCAGTACTTC	CASRTGTGREQYF
TRBV6-1	TRBJ2-5	few	-	TGTGCCAGCGGAGGCAGAGCCGCCCAAGAGACCCAGTACTTC	CASGGRAAQETQYF
TRBV19	TRBJ2-7	-	-	TGTGCCAGTAGTCCTAGGGGGTCAGGAGACTACGAGCAGTACTTC	CASSPRGSGDYEQYF
TRBV19	TRBJ1-1	few	TRBD1	TGTGCCAGTAGTAGAGGACAGGGAGCTTCAGCTTTCTTT	CASSRGQGASAFF
TRBV4-1	TRBJ2-7	-	TRBD2	TGCGCCAGCAGCCAAGGCCTACTAGCGGGAGGGCCTTACGAGCAGTACTTC	CASSQGLLAGGPYEQYF
TRBV4-1	TRBJ2-5	-	TRBD2	TGCGCCAGCAGCCTTAGAGTAGTGGGACTAGCGGGGAAACAAGAGACCCAGTACTTC	CASSLRVVGLAGKQETQYF
TRBV5-1	TRBJ2-5	-	-	TGCGCCAGCAGCTTGAGCGGGTTGGGCCAAGAGACCCAGTACTTC	CASSLSGLGQETQYF
TRBV13	TRBJ1-6	few	TRBD1	TGTGCCAGCCACCGACAGGGGGCTCCAAGCTCCTATAATTCACCCCTCCACTTT	CASHRQGAPSSYNSPLHF
TRBV5-1	TRBJ2-7	-	-	TGCGCCAGCAGCTTGGTTGGAGCAGACTACGAGCAGTACTTC	CASSLVGADYEQYF
TRBV4-1	TRBJ1-3	once	-	TGCGCCAGCAGCCAAGGCAGACAGACTGGAAACACCATATATTTT	CASSQGRQTGNTIYF
TRBV28	TRBJ1-5	-	-	TGTGCCAGCAGCCCTCCCGCGGAGCCCCAGCATTTT	CASSPPAEPQHF
TRBV6-1	TRBJ2-7	-	TRBD2	TGTGCCAGCAGGAGTAGCGGTGAGCGGGGCTACGAGCAGTACTTC	CASRSSGERGYEQYF
TRBV11-1	TRBJ2-7	few	TRBD2	TGTGCCAGCAGCGAAAGACGAGCGGGGGTCTACGAGCAGTACTTC	CASSERRAGVYEQYF
TRBV7-9	TRBJ2-2	-	-	TGTGCCAGCAGCTTAGTGCGGGCCCCCACCGGGGAGCTGTTTTTT	CASSLVRAPTGELFF
TRBV27	TRBJ1-1	-	TRBD1	TGTGCCAGCAGTCCGCGGACAGGGGGAGGAAACACTGAAGCTTTCTTT	CASSPRTGGGNTEAFF
TRBV14	TRBJ1-2	-	-	TGTGCCAGCAGCCAAGCTCGAAGACCGGGACACGACTATGGCTACACCTTC	CASSQARRPGHDYGYTF
TRBV25-1	TRBJ2-3	-	TRBD1	TGTGCCAGCATGGACAGGGTCACAGATACGCAGTATTTT	CASMDRVTDTQYF
TRBV7-3	TRBJ2-1	-	-	TGTGCCAGCAGCTTGGGACTCGCCAATGAGCAGTTCTTC	CASSLGLANEQFF
TRBV5-6	TRBJ2-5	-	TRBD2	TGTGCCAGCAGCTTGTACGGGGGGGCCGGAGAGACCCAGTACTTC	CASSLYGGAGETQYF
TRBV10-1	TRBJ2-1	-	TRBD2	TGCGCCAGCAGTGACGCTTTAGCGGGAAAGACCTACAATGAGCAGTTCTTC	CASSDALAGKTYNEQFF
TRBV5-7	TRBJ1-4	-	TRBD1	TGTGCCAGCAGCTTGGAGACAGGGGAGACAACTAATGAAAAACTGTTTTTT	CASSLETGETTNEKLFF
TRBV19	TRBJ2-7	few	-	TGTGCCAGTAGTATCGCTCGGAGCTCCTACGAGCAGTACTTC	CASSIARSSYEQYF
TRBV19	TRBJ2-7	-	-	TGTGCCAGTAGTATGGTGCGGGCGGGGGAGCAGTACTTC	CASSMVRAGEQYF
TRBV5-4	TRBJ1-1	-	TRBD1	TGTGCCAGCAGATTAGACCCCGGGACAGTTGAAGCTTTCTTT	CASRLDPGTVEAFF
TRBV5-5	TRBJ2-1	-	-	TGTGCCAGCACCACGCCGTGGGACACACACAATGAGCAGTTCTTC	CASTTPWDTHNEQFF
TRBV6-6	TRBJ2-7	-	TRBD1	TGTGCCAGCAGTTATCCGGGACAGGGGACTACCTACGAGCAGTACTTC	CASSYPGQGTTYEQYF
TRBV11-2	TRBJ1-1	-	-	TGTGCCAGCAGCCAAGCTGGATACCTGCCACAGTATGGTGAAGCTTTCTTT	CASSQAGYLPQYGEAFF
TRBV6-4	TRBJ2-7	-	TRBD1	TGTGCCAGCAATGGACAGGGTGGCTACGAGCAGTACTTC	CASNGQGGYEQYF
TRBV14	TRBJ2-5	-	TRBD2	TGTGCCAGCAGCCTACTCGGACTAGCGACGGGAGAGACCCAGTACTTC	CASSLLGLATGETQYF
TRBV2	TRBJ1-6	once	TRBD1	TGTGCCAGCAAACTACGACAGGGGAGTAGGGCACCCCTCCACTTT	CASKLRQGSRAPLHF
TRBV5-1	TRBJ2-7	-	TRBD1	TGCGCCAGCAGCTTACTGACAGGGGACCCCTACGAGCAGTACTTC	CASSLLTGDPYEQYF
TRBV7-9	TRBJ2-3	-	-	TGTGCCAGCAGCCCCGAGCTAGTAGGGGCGCGCACAGATACGCAGTATTTT	CASSPELVGARTDTQYF
TRBV4-1	TRBJ1-2	-	TRBD1	TGCGCCAGCAGCCCAACCAGGGGGAGTAACTATGGCTACACCTTC	CASSPTRGSNYGYTF
TRBV11-3	TRBJ2-1	-	-	TGTGCCAGCAAGAGAAGCGGCTACTACAATGAGCAGTTCTTC	CASKRSGYYNEQFF
TRBV6-1	TRBJ2-7	-	TRBD2	TGTGCCAGCAGTTTAGCGGGAGGGCCCTACGAGCAGTACTTC	CASSLAGGPYEQYF
TRBV6-5	TRBJ2-7	-	-	TGTGCCAGCACCAAGTCCGGGGGCTCCTACGAGCAGTACTTC	CASTKSGGSYEQYF